The clone carrying this TCR beta chain was found a few times. What it recognizes is unknown. TCRdb reprocessed the 5' RACE reads with MiXCR, giving one entry per CDR3 protein. In the table there are about 210,000 distinct CDR3 sequences, about 7% of which are singletons. Germline V gene sequence: CDR1 DFQATT, CDR2 SNEGSKA (reference sequence). The CDR3 is 14 amino acids. V was trimmed by 0 bases and J by 4 bases, leaving 10 bases between them. This sample is part of a study of T cells after yellow fever vaccination. Study-level points and caveats: Clonotypes appearing in both CD4 and CD8 compartments existed, and their share was small.

The material sequenced was CD4+ T cells sorted from PBMCs, taken on the day of the yellow fever booster vaccination. The sequence was collected from a man aged 25-40 years who received the YFV17D yellow fever vaccine. V gene TRBV20-1 combines with J gene TRBJ2-1; weak D call: TRBD2 (5 bases). CDR3 protein: CSAREPGLYNEQFF. CDR3 in DNA: TGCAGTGCTAGAGAACCGGGATTATACAATGAGCAGTTCTTC.